These T cell receptor beta chains were read from a single sample in a study of OX40 agonist ivuxolimab in advanced cancers. Assay used: immunoSEQ multiplex PCR; TCRdb lists only in-frame clones, some missing. The data show around 53,000 clones, less than 85% seen once. Sequencing was performed on CD4+ or CD8+ T cells sorted from blood, taken in a trial of the OX40 agonist ivuxolimab. Receptors were obtained from an adult with an advanced solid tumor such as melanoma, head and neck, liver or kidney cancer. The CDR3 runs from the conserved cysteine through the conserved F or W. The D gene is left open where the match is weak. Clone size appears in some rows only: once, few, many, or a class for an expanded clone.

v_call	clone_size	d_call	j_call	cdr3_nt	cdr3_aa
TRBV19	few	TRBD1	TRBJ1-2	TGTGCCAGTAGTATAAAGGGGGCGGCGGGCTATGGCTACACCTTC	CASSIKGAAGYGYTF
TRBV29-1	.	.	TRBJ1-2	TGCAACGGGACTAGCTTTGGCTACACCTTC	CNGTSFGYTF
TRBV27	.	.	TRBJ1-4	TGTGCCAGCAGTTTAAACAGGGTAGAAGAAAAACTGTTTTTT	CASSLNRVEEKLFF
TRBV6-5	.	.	TRBJ2-6	TGTGCCAGCAGTACGAGGGGATCTGGGGCCAACGTCCTGACTTTC	CASSTRGSGANVLTF
TRBV30	few	TRBD1	TRBJ1-1	TGTGCCTGGGGACGAGACAGGGGTGGTGAAGCTTTCTTT	CAWGRDRGGEAFF
TRBV5-4	.	.	TRBJ2-2	TGTGCCAGCAGCTTCGGAGGGGCTTACCACGGGGAGCTGTTTTTT	CASSFGGAYHGELFF
TRBV4-1	.	TRBD1	TRBJ2-7	TGCGCCAGCAGCCGACAGACAGGGGGCGGGTACGAGCAGTACTTC	CASSRQTGGGYEQYF
TRBV15	.	.	TRBJ2-2	TGTGCCACCAGCAGATCGTTACAGGGCCCCGGGGAGCTGTTTTTT	CATSRSLQGPGELFF
TRBV6-4	.	TRBD2	TRBJ2-7	TGTGCCAGCAGGACTAGCGGGAGTCCGATATACGAGCAGTACTTC	CASRTSGSPIYEQYF
TRBV6-1	.	.	TRBJ1-2	TGTGCCAGCAGTGACAGAGGGGGATACTATGGCTACACCTTC	CASSDRGGYYGYTF
TRBV6-1	few	.	TRBJ2-3	TGTGCCAGCAGCCCGAACGGGGGGCCCACAGATACGCAGTATTTT	CASSPNGGPTDTQYF
TRBV21-1	once	.	TRBJ2-7	TGTGCCAGCAGCAAAGCTGGGACAGCTAGCTACGAGCAGTACTTC	CASSKAGTASYEQYF
TRBV4-2	.	TRBD1	TRBJ1-2	TGTGCCAGCAGCCTTCGGACAGGGCCCAACTATGGCTACACCTTC	CASSLRTGPNYGYTF
TRBV5-4	.	TRBD2	TRBJ2-5	TGTGCCAGCAGCTTAGCGGGAATTTCGGAGACCCAGTACTTC	CASSLAGISETQYF
TRBV28	once	.	TRBJ1-5	TGTGCCAGCAGGCCCTCGGGGAATCAGCCCCAGCATTTT	CASRPSGNQPQHF
TRBV5-1	.	.	TRBJ2-3	TGCGCCAGCACCCAAGGCCCCGCGAGCACAGATACGCAGTATTTT	CASTQGPASTDTQYF
TRBV18	.	.	TRBJ1-4	TGTGCCAGCTCATCCGACCGCCGACAGGTTAATGAAAAACTGTTTTTT	CASSSDRRQVNEKLFF
TRBV28	.	.	TRBJ2-1	TGTGCCAGCAGTCCCTCGAGACAGGTCTACAATGAGCAGTTCTTC	CASSPSRQVYNEQFF
TRBV7-6	.	.	TRBJ1-5	TGTGCCAGCAGCTTAGCAGGGCCAAATAGCAATCAGCCCCAGCATTTT	CASSLAGPNSNQPQHF
TRBV5-8	.	.	TRBJ2-5	TGTGCCACCGCGACAGAGACCCAGTACTTC	CATATETQYF
TRBV5-1	few	.	TRBJ2-5	TGCGCCAGCAGCTTTTCCGCACAGGGCCAGGAGACCCAGTACTTC	CASSFSAQGQETQYF
TRBV6-1	.	TRBD1	TRBJ1-1	TGTGCCAGCAGTGAATTATGGGGCACGGACAGGTTGAACACTGAAGCTTTCTTT	CASSELWGTDRLNTEAFF
TRBV18	few	.	TRBJ1-6	TGTGCCAGCTCACGACCTAATTCACCCCTCCACTTT	CASSRPNSPLHF
TRBV2	.	TRBD2	TRBJ2-7	TGTGCCAGCAGAGCGGGAGAAGTCGGCGAGCAGTACTTC	CASRAGEVGEQYF
TRBV7-2	.	TRBD2	TRBJ2-1	TGTGCCAGCAGCATGACTAGCGGATACAATGAGCAGTTCTTC	CASSMTSGYNEQFF
TRBV6-1	.	.	TRBJ1-1	TGTGCCAGCAGTCCCCAACAGGGAAGGAACACTGAAGCTTTCTTT	CASSPQQGRNTEAFF
TRBV15	.	TRBD1	TRBJ1-1	TGTGCCACCAGCAGAGATACCGGACAGGGGAACACTGAAGCTTTCTTT	CATSRDTGQGNTEAFF
TRBV29-1	.	.	TRBJ1-5	TGCAGCGTTGGAATGAGGGGTGGAGAGCCCCAGCATTTT	CSVGMRGGEPQHF
TRBV19	.	TRBD1	TRBJ1-3	TGTGCCAGTAGTACACAGGGGGGAAACACCATATATTTT	CASSTQGGNTIYF
TRBV9	few	TRBD2	TRBJ2-5	TGTGCCAGCAGCGTAGGTCTAGCGGGAGGCGGGGAGACCCAGTACTTC	CASSVGLAGGGETQYF
TRBV29-1	.	TRBD1	TRBJ1-2	TGCAGCGTACGGGACAGGGGACTGAACTATGGCTACACCTTC	CSVRDRGLNYGYTF
TRBV18	.	.	TRBJ1-3	TGTGCCAGCTCACCATCCCAGGGTAACACCATATATTTT	CASSPSQGNTIYF
TRBV25-1	.	.	TRBJ2-1	TGTGCCAGCCAGCGAGACCAGTACAATGAGCAGTTCTTC	CASQRDQYNEQFF
TRBV2	.	TRBD2	TRBJ2-1	TGTGCCAGCAGGCGAACGCTAGCGGCCCTCTACAATGAGCAGTTCTTC	CASRRTLAALYNEQFF
TRBV27	medium-sized	.	TRBJ2-3	TGTGCCAGCCGTGGGGTCGCAGATACGCAGTATTTT	CASRGVADTQYF
TRBV5-1	.	.	TRBJ2-6	TGCGCCAGCAGCTTGAAGTTAACGGAAGGGGCCAACGTCCTGACTTTC	CASSLKLTEGANVLTF
TRBV5-4	once	TRBD1	TRBJ1-2	TGTGTCAGCAGGCCAACAGGGGAATATGGCTACACCTTC	CVSRPTGEYGYTF
TRBV2	.	.	TRBJ1-1	TGTGCCAGCATTGCTAGACGGGACACTGAAGCTTTCTTT	CASIARRDTEAFF
TRBV28	.	.	TRBJ1-6	TGTGCCAGCAGCAACCCAAGCCTTGGACGGATAAATTCACCCCTCCACTTT	CASSNPSLGRINSPLHF
TRBV5-5	.	TRBD2	TRBJ2-1	TGTGCCAGCAGCTTGTCCGGGACTACCTACAATGAGCAGTTCTTC	CASSLSGTTYNEQFF
TRBV6-5	.	.	TRBJ2-1	TGTGCCAGTCGGGCCTACAATGAGCAGTTCTTC	CASRAYNEQFF
TRBV7-8	.	.	TRBJ2-2	TGTGCCAGCAGCTTAGTGGGTCAGGGTTTCGCCGGGGAGCTGTTTTTT	CASSLVGQGFAGELFF
TRBV6-1	.	TRBD1	TRBJ1-5	TGTGCCAGCAGCCTTGACAGGGGCAATCAGCCCCAGCATTTT	CASSLDRGNQPQHF
TRBV6-5	.	.	TRBJ1-4	TGTGCCAGCAGTTTTCGAGGCAGCCTTAATGAAAAACTGTTTTTT	CASSFRGSLNEKLFF
TRBV4-1	few	TRBD1	TRBJ2-5	TGCGCCAGCAGCGCGCAGGGGGCCGGAGAGACCCAGTACTTC	CASSAQGAGETQYF
TRBV9	.	TRBD1	TRBJ2-1	TGTGCCAGCAGCGCCGACAGGGGGACTTACAATGAGCAGTTCTTC	CASSADRGTYNEQFF
TRBV28	.	.	TRBJ1-2	TGTGCCAGCAGTTTACCAGGAGGAAACTATGGCTACACCTTC	CASSLPGGNYGYTF
TRBV28	.	.	TRBJ2-7	TGTGCCAGCAGCCCCACCCCCTACGAGCAGTACTTC	CASSPTPYEQYF
TRBV5-1	medium-sized	TRBD2	TRBJ2-3	TGCGCCAGCAGCTTGGAAGGGACTAGCGGAAATACGCAGTATTTT	CASSLEGTSGNTQYF
TRBV11-3	.	TRBD2	TRBJ2-2	TGTGCCAGCAGCCCAGGCCCTAGCGGGAAGTCACACACCGGGGAGCTGTTTTTT	CASSPGPSGKSHTGELFF
TRBV11-2	.	TRBD2	TRBJ2-7	TGTGCCAGCAGCTTAGGGGCGGGAGTGGCCTACGAGCAGTACTTC	CASSLGAGVAYEQYF
TRBV19	.	.	TRBJ2-2	TGTGCCAGTAGTATAATGGCAGCCAACACCGGGGAGCTGTTTTTT	CASSIMAANTGELFF